The rows below give T cell receptor beta chains drawn from one sample of a study of shared clonotypes between healthy human individuals. Libraries were prepared by immunoSEQ multiplex PCR; TCRdb keeps only in-frame clonotypes and omits some of them. The sample lists more than 2,000,000 clones, 90% to 95% occurring once. Sequenced: naive CD4+ T cells sorted from blood. Receptors originate from a man aged 18 to 30 in good health. The CDR3 runs from the conserved cysteine through the conserved F or W. The D gene is left open where the match is weak.

>-|TRBV10-3|TRBJ2-7
CAISGREGDSYEQYF
>-|TRBV5-1|TRBJ2-4
CASSLTPGSRIAKNIQYF
>-|TRBV7-7|TRBJ2-1
CASSLATGEQFF
>-|TRBV14|TRBJ1-2
CASSQFRDYGYTF
>-|TRBV6-4|TRBJ1-5
CASSVLGHGSNQPQHF
>-|TRBV18|TRBJ2-5
CASSPYQQETQYF
>-|TRBV18|TRBJ1-1
CASSPSRGITEAFF
>-|TRBV19|TRBJ2-1
CASSILASEQFF
>-|TRBV6-1|TRBJ2-7
CASSEDRLSWYEQYF
>-|TRBV5-4|TRBJ2-3
CASSLDARPSTDTQYF